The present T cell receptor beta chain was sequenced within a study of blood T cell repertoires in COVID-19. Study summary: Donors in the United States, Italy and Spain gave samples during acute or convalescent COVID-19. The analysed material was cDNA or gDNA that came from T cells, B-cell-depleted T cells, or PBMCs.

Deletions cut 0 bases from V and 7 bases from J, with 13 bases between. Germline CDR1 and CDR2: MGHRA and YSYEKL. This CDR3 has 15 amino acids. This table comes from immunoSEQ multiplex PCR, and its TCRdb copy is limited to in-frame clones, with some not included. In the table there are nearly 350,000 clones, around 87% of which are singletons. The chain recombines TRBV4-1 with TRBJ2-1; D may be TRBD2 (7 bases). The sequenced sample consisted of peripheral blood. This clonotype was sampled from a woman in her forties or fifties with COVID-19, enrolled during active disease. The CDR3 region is CASSQDEGGLNEQFF. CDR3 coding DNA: TGCGCCAGCAGCCAAGATGAGGGGGGGCTAAATGAGCAGTTCTTC.